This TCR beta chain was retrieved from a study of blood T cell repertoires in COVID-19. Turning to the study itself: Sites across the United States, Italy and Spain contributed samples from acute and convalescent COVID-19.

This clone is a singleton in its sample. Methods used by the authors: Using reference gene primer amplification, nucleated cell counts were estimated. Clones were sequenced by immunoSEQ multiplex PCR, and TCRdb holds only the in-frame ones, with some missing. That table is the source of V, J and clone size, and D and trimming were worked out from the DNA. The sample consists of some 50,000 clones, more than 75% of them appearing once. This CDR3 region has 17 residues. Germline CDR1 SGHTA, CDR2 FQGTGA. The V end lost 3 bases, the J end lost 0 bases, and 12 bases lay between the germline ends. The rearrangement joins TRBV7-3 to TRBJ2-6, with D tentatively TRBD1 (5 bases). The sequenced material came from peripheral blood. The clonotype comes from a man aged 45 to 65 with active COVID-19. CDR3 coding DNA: TGTGCCAGCAGCTTTTCACAGGACCACTCTGGGGCCAACGTCCTGACTTTC. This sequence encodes CASSFSQDHSGANVLTF. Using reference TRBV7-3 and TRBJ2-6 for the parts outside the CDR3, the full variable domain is GAGVSQTPSNKVTEKGKYVELRCDPISGHTALYWYRQSLGQGPEFLIYFQGTGAADDSGLPNDRFFAVRPEGSVSTLKIQRTERGDSAVYLCASSFSQDHSGANVLTFGAGSRLTVL.